This is a list of T cell receptor beta chains from one sample in a study of Graves' ophthalmopathy and Graves' hyperthyroidism. Via MiXCR, TCRdb re-called the multiplex PCR reads, giving one row per CDR3 protein. The sample holds over a million distinct CDR3 sequences; 36% are singletons and the top ten take approximately 12%. Sequencing was performed on peripheral blood or thyroid tissue (not recorded which). These TCRs come from an adult man with Graves' hyperthyroidism. Both conserved end residues are part of each CDR3. Each record gives: V gene, J gene, clone size, D gene, CDR3 DNA, CDR3 protein. The D gene is left open where the match is weak. The size entry is marked missing in some rows and otherwise reads once, few, many or a size class.

TRBV11-2,TRBJ2-2,-,-,TGTGCCAGCAGTCTAGCACCCAGGGGAGACACCGGGGAGCTGTTTTTT,CASSLAPRGDTGELFF
TRBV30,TRBJ2-7,once,TRBD2,TGTGCCTGTACTAGCGGAAACTCCTACGAGCAGTACTTC,CACTSGNSYEQYF
TRBV14,TRBJ1-2,many,-,TGTGCCAGCAGCCAATCCCTCTTTTCTGGCTACACCTTC,CASSQSLFSGYTF
TRBV25-1,TRBJ2-7,-,-,TGTGCCAGCGTCGACCACTCCTACGAGCAGTACTTC,CASVDHSYEQYF
TRBV30,TRBJ1-1,-,-,TGTGCCTGGAGCATTGGGATCACTGAAGCTTTCTTT,CAWSIGITEAFF
TRBV7-8,TRBJ2-5,few,-,TGTGCCAGCAGCTTAGTACAAGCGGAGGCCCAGTACTTC,CASSLVQAEAQYF
TRBV20-1,TRBJ2-7,-,-,TGCAGTGCTAGAGATCTCACAGAATTCCCCTACGAGCAGTACTTC,CSARDLTEFPYEQYF
TRBV20-1,TRBJ2-7,many,TRBD1,TGCAGTGCTAGAGATCGACAGGGCGTCCACGAGCAGTACTTC,CSARDRQGVHEQYF
TRBV7-2,TRBJ2-2,many,-,TGTGCCAGCAGCTTAGATCATTGGGACGACGGCACCGGGGAGCTGTTTTTT,CASSLDHWDDGTGELFF
TRBV5-1,TRBJ1-1,many,-,TGCGCCAGCAGCCCTTTTTCCACAGGTGACACTGAAGCTTTCTTT,CASSPFSTGDTEAFF
TRBV7-2,TRBJ2-6,many,-,TGTGCCAGCAGACCGGGACACGGCTTCTCTGGGGCCAACGTCCTGACTTTC,CASRPGHGFSGANVLTF
TRBV10-2,TRBJ1-1,many,TRBD1,TGCGCCAGCAGTGAGTCCGGGACAGGGGGCGTAGTGACTGAAGCTTTCTTT,CASSESGTGGVVTEAFF
TRBV14,TRBJ1-4,-,-,TGTGCCAGCAGCCGCTCACCGGGACCGCTTAATGAAAAACTGTTTTTT,CASSRSPGPLNEKLFF
TRBV29-1,TRBJ2-5,-,TRBD2,TGCAGCGTCGTAGCGGGAGGGACCCAGTACTTC,CSVVAGGTQYF
TRBV7-9,TRBJ1-2,-,TRBD1,TGTGCCAGCAGCATCGGGACAGGGGATCGCTACACCTTC,CASSIGTGDRYTF
TRBV20-1,TRBJ2-2,-,-,TGCAGTCACCGGGACGAAGGGAACACCGGGGAGCTGTTTTTT,CSHRDEGNTGELFF
TRBV7-9,TRBJ1-2,-,-,TGTGCCAGCAGCATTCCAGCGGGCAGCGGCTACACCTTC,CASSIPAGSGYTF
TRBV7-9,TRBJ1-5,few,TRBD1,TGTGCCAGCAGAAGGGACAGGGGCGATCAGCCCCAGCATTTT,CASRRDRGDQPQHF
TRBV27,TRBJ2-5,-,-,TGTGCCAGCTGGGGGGTGTCGGAGACCCAGTACTTC,CASWGVSETQYF
TRBV9,TRBJ1-5,few,-,TGTGCCAGCAGCGTTGAGATCAGTACAGGCCAGCCCCAGCATTTT,CASSVEISTGQPQHF
TRBV7-9,TRBJ2-7,-,TRBD1,TGTGCCAGCAGCCCTTATATGGGACAGGTGAACCACGAGCAGTACTTC,CASSPYMGQVNHEQYF
TRBV10-3,TRBJ2-7,-,-,TGTGCCATCGGTGGACAATTCTACGAGCAGTACTTC,CAIGGQFYEQYF
TRBV29-1,TRBJ1-1,once,TRBD1,TGCAGCGGAGACAGGGGGGTGGGTGAAGCTTTCTTT,CSGDRGVGEAFF
TRBV12-3/TRBV12-4,TRBJ1-5,many,-,TGTGCCAGCAGAGGCAGGGGTATGGGCAATCAGCCCCAGCATTTT,CASRGRGMGNQPQHF
TRBV20-1,TRBJ1-6,-,-,TGCAGTGCGCGGGACTCACTCCTCGACTTT,CSARDSLLDF
TRBV7-2,TRBJ1-2,-,-,TGTGCCAGCAGCCCTAATCGGGGGCTTGATGGAAACACCTTC,CASSPNRGLDGNTF
TRBV12-3/TRBV12-4,TRBJ2-7,few,TRBD1,TGTGCCAGCAGTGAACCGGGACAGGGGGCGCGTATTGGTCCCTACGAGCAGTACTTC,CASSEPGQGARIGPYEQYF
TRBV12-3/TRBV12-4,TRBJ1-2,-,-,TGTGCCTCGGGTGGGAACCATGGCTACACCTTC,CASGGNHGYTF
TRBV20-1,TRBJ2-7,many,-,TGCAGTGCGGGGACAAACCGGGACGGACCCTACGAGCAGTACTTC,CSAGTNRDGPYEQYF
TRBV6-1,TRBJ2-7,-,TRBD2,TGTGCCAGCAGTTCCCTCCAGCCTAGCGGGGGAACTTACGAGCAGTACTTC,CASSSLQPSGGTYEQYF
TRBV7-9,TRBJ2-7,-,TRBD1,TGTGCCAGCAGCCCACCTCCCGGGACAGGGGACGGCGAGCAGTACTTC,CASSPPPGTGDGEQYF
TRBV10-3,TRBJ2-7,-,-,TGTGGCATCAGTGAGAAATGGGAGGCCGGGGACGAGCAGTACTTC,CGISEKWEAGDEQYF
TRBV7-3,TRBJ2-2,few,-,TGTGCCAGCAGCTTAATGGCGAACCAGGAGCTGTTTTTT,CASSLMANQELFF
TRBV20-1,TRBJ2-4,-,-,TGCAGTGCCATGGGCAAAAACATTCAGTACTTC,CSAMGKNIQYF
TRBV29-1,TRBJ2-5,-,-,TGCAGCGTTGGGGACGGTAGCAATCAGCCCCAGTACTTC,CSVGDGSNQPQYF
TRBV6-5,TRBJ1-5,-,-,TGTGCCAGCACAGATACTCTCAAGGATCAGCCCCAGCATTTT,CASTDTLKDQPQHF
TRBV28,TRBJ2-5,few,-,TGTGCCAGCCATCAGCCGCTGGGGGAGACCCAGTACTTC,CASHQPLGETQYF
TRBV20-1,TRBJ2-7,many,TRBD1,TGCAGTGCAACCCTGACAGGGGGACCTCGGTACTTC,CSATLTGGPRYF
TRBV2,TRBJ1-5,-,-,TGTGCCAGCAGGGGGACACGAAATCAGCCCCAGCATTTT,CASRGTRNQPQHF
TRBV20-1,TRBJ1-5,many,-,TGCAGTGCTTGGCTGGGGATAGCAAATCAGCCCCAGCATTTT,CSAWLGIANQPQHF
TRBV6-4,TRBJ1-2,once,-,TGTGCCAGCAGTGACGGAAAGCTACCCTATGGCTACACCTTC,CASSDGKLPYGYTF
TRBV20-1,TRBJ1-2,many,-,TGCAGTGCGGTGGGGTGGGCAGGGAAATATGGCTACACCTTC,CSAVGWAGKYGYTF
TRBV7-3,TRBJ2-7,few,TRBD2,TGTGCCAGCAGCTTAGGAGCGGGAGGGCCTCTTGGGGAGCAGTACTTC,CASSLGAGGPLGEQYF
TRBV2,TRBJ2-5,few,TRBD1,TGTGCCACCAGCCTCGGACAGGGGGGGACGGCCCAGTACTTC,CATSLGQGGTAQYF
TRBV6-1,TRBJ1-4,-,-,TGTGCCAGCAGTGAACAGGGGTATGAAAAACTGTTTTTT,CASSEQGYEKLFF
TRBV4-3,TRBJ1-6,many,TRBD1,TGCGCCAGCAGCCAAGATAACGGACAGGGGGTTTCACCCCTCCACTTT,CASSQDNGQGVSPLHF
TRBV10-2,TRBJ1-6,-,TRBD1,TGCGCCACAGGGGGTAGTTCACCCCTCCACTTT,CATGGSSPLHF
TRBV5-8,TRBJ2-1,-,TRBD1,TGTGCCAGCAGCCCCGGGACAGGGTTTCGCGGGGAGCAGTTCTTC,CASSPGTGFRGEQFF
TRBV10-3,TRBJ1-5,-,-,TGTGCCATCAGACGCCCCCCGACGCCCCAGCATTTT,CAIRRPPTPQHF
TRBV10-3,TRBJ1-6,-,TRBD1,TGTGCCATCAGTGCTCAATTCGGGACAGAGAATTCACCCCTCCACTTT,CAISAQFGTENSPLHF
TRBV29-1,TRBJ1-3,-,-,TGCAGCGCCATTTCCCGAAACACCATATATTTT,CSAISRNTIYF
TRBV2,TRBJ2-5,few,TRBD2,TGTGCCAGCAGTGGGGGCGGGGGTAGAGAGACCCAGTACTTC,CASSGGGGRETQYF
TRBV7-9,TRBJ2-5,-,-,TGTGCCAGCATCCAGCATACGCTTCAGGGGAACTTC,CASIQHTLQGNF
TRBV7-9,TRBJ1-2,-,-,TGTGCCAGCAAGAGACCCCGCCTGGCTAACTATGGCTACACCTTC,CASKRPRLANYGYTF
TRBV29-1,TRBJ1-2,few,-,TGCAGCCTTAACCAGGGCGGAGGAAGTGGCTACACCTTC,CSLNQGGGSGYTF
TRBV9,TRBJ1-6,-,-,TGTGCCAGCAGCCAGGGTGTCTCACCCCTCCACTTT,CASSQGVSPLHF
TRBV9,TRBJ1-3,many,-,TGTGCCAGCAGCGTAGGTGTTCCTGGGAGCTCTGGAAACACCATATATTTT,CASSVGVPGSSGNTIYF
TRBV7-7,TRBJ2-7,many,-,TGTGCCAGCAGCCCCCCCGCCGGGGACAAGGTTTTCTACGAGCAGTACTTC,CASSPPAGDKVFYEQYF
TRBV6-5,TRBJ1-6,many,-,TGTGCCAGCAACCCTGGGGGCGGGGCACCCCTCCACTTT,CASNPGGGAPLHF
TRBV4-2,TRBJ2-5,many,TRBD2,TGTGCCAGCAGCCAAGGGACTAGCGGGACGCTAGGGGAGACCCAGTACTTC,CASSQGTSGTLGETQYF